Below, 6 T cell receptor beta chains from the same sample are listed, as sequenced in a study of shared clonotypes between healthy human individuals. Only in-frame clones appear in the TCRdb table, and some are missing; sequencing was by immunoSEQ multiplex PCR. The table lists about 1.1 million clones, 60% to 80% of them singletons. The sample consisted of memory CD4+ T cells from PBMCs. Specified subset: CD45RA-negative fraction. The receptors were gathered from a man younger than 35 in good health. Some clones in this sample may be carry-over from other donors' samples.

This clone showed up just a few times. The V call is TRBV29-1, the J call TRBJ2-1; 8 nucleotides match TRBD2. The CDR3 covers 14 residues. With V trimmed by 2 bases and J by 7 bases, 7 bases remained unmatched. CDR1 is SQVTM, CDR2 ANQGSEA, per germline. The DNA of the CDR3 is TGCAGCGTTGAACCCGGGAGGGGCTGGAATGAGCAGTTCTTC. Translation: CSVEPGRGWNEQFF.

The rearrangement uses TRBV20-1 and TRBJ1-4; possibly TRBD1 for D (5 bases). Germline CDR1 is DFQATT and CDR2 is SNEGSKA (reference sequence). The CDR3 loop spans 11 amino acids. V was clipped by 7 bases and J by 8 bases, with 11 bases between them. The CDR3 region is CSGGRGEKLFF. CDR3 coding DNA: TGCAGTGGGGGGAGGGGCGAAAAACTGTTTTTT.

The chain couples TRBV9 to TRBJ1-2; 10 bases align to TRBD1. The CDR3 has 15 residues. V lost 1 base to trimming and J lost 8 bases; unmatched junction nucleotides: 8. Germline CDR1 is SGDLS and CDR2 is YYNGEE. In DNA, the CDR3 is TGTGCCAGCAGCGTAACCGGGACAGGGGATTCCGGCTACACCTTC. This encodes CASSVTGTGDSGYTF.

V is TRBV6-5 and J is TRBJ2-3; D might be TRBD1 or TRBD2, each matching 5 bases. The length of the CDR3 is 13 residues. V was pared by 4 bases and J by 10 bases, with 15 bases between. The germline CDR1 and CDR2 sequences are MNHEY and SVGAGI. The CDR3 region has the DNA TGTGCCAGCAGTTCAGTATCCGGGGACCCGCAGTATTTT. Its protein product is CASSSVSGDPQYF.

The chain combines TRBV5-8 with TRBJ2-7; TRBD2 aligns across 7 bases. The V and J ends lost 3 bases and 4 bases, in that order; junction bases with no gene match: 7. Germline V gene lookup returns CDR1 SGHTS and CDR2 YDEGEE. This CDR3 contains 14 residues. CDR3 residues: CASSSRASGYEQYF. In nucleotides, the CDR3 is TGTGCCAGCAGCTCTCGGGCTAGCGGTTACGAGCAGTACTTC.

This CDR3 reads CASSLGLWANYGYTF. In DNA form, the CDR3 reads TGTGCCAGCAGCTTAGGTCTGTGGGCTAACTATGGCTACACCTTC. The chain combines TRBV11-2 with TRBJ1-2; no clear D gene. V lost 1 base and J 0 bases, leaving 9 bases between the germline ends. The germline V gene encodes CDR1 SGHAT and CDR2 FQNNGV. CDR3 length equals 15 residues.